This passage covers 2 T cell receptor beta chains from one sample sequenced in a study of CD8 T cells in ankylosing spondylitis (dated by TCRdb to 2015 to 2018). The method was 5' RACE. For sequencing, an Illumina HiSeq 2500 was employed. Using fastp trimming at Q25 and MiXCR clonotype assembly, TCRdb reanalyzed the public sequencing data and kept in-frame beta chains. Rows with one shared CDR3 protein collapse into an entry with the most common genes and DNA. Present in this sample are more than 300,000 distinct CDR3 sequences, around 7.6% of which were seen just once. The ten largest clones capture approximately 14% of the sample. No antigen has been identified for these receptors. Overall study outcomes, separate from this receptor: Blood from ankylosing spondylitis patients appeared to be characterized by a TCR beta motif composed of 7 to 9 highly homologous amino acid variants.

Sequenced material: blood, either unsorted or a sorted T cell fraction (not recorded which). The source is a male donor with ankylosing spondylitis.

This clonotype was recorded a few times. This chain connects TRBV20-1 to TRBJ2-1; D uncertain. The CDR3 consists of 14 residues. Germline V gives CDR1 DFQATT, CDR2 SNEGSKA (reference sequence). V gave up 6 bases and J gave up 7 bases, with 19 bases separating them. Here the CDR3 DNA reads TGCAGTGCCTACAAGGTGGCAGTTCTGAATGAGCAGTTCTTC. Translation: CSAYKVAVLNEQFF.

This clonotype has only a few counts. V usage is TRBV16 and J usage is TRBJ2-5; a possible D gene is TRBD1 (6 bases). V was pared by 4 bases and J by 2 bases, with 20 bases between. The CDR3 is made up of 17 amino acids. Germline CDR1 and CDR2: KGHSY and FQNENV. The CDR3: CASSLKALPGQQETQYF. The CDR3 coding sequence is TGTGCCAGCAGCCTAAAGGCCCTACCAGGACAGCAAGAGACCCAGTACTTC.